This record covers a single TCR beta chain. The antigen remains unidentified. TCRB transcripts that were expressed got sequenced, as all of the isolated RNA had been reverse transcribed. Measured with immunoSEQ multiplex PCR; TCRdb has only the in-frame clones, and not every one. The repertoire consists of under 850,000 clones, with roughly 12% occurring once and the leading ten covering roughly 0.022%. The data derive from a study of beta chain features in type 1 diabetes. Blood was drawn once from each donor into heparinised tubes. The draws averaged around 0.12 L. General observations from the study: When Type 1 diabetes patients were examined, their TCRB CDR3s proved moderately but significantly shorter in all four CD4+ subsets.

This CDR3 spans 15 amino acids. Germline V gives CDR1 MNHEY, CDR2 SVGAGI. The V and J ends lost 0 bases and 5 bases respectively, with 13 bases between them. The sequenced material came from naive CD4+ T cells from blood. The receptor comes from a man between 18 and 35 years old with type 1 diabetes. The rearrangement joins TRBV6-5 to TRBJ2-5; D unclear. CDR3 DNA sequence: TGTGCCAGCAGTTACTCGAGTCTATTGCGGGAGACCCAGTACTTC. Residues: CASSYSSLLRETQYF.